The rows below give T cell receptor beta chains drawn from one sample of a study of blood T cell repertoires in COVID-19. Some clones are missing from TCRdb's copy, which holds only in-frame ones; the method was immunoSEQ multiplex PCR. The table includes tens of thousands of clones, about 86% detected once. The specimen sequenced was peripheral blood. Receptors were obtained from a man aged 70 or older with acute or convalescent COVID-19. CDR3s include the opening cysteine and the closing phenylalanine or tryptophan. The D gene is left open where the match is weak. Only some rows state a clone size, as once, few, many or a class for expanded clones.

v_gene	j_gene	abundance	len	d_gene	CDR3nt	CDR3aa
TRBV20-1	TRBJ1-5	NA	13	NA	TGCAGTGCTAGTACAGGGAACAATCAGCCCCAGCATTTT	CSASTGNNQPQHF
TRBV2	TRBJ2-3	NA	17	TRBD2	TGTGCCAGCAGTGAAGCGTCGGGAGGGAGGAGGACAGATACGCAGTATTTT	CASSEASGGRRTDTQYF
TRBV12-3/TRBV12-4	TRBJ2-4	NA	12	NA	TGTGCCAGCAGTTTGAACAGAGAGATTCAGTACTTC	CASSLNREIQYF
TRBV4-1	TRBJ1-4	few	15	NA	TGCGCCAGCAGCCAAGATGGGGGGATTAATGAAAAACTGTTTTTT	CASSQDGGINEKLFF
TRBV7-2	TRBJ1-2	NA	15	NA	TGTGCCAGCAGCTTCGCATCGGGGGGGGCGAAAGGCTACACCTTC	CASSFASGGAKGYTF
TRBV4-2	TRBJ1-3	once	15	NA	TGTGCCAGCAGCCAAGAAGAGGTACCAGGAAACACCATATATTTT	CASSQEEVPGNTIYF
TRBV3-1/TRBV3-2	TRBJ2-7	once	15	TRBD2	TGTGCCAGCAGCCCTACTAGCGGATCCTCCTACGAGCAGTACTTC	CASSPTSGSSYEQYF
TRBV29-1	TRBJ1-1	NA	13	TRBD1	TGCAGCGTTCGGACAGGGGTGGACACTGAAGCTTTCTTT	CSVRTGVDTEAFF
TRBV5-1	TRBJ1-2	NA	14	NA	TGCGCCAGCAGCTTATCGCAACAGGGCTATGGCTACACCTTC	CASSLSQQGYGYTF
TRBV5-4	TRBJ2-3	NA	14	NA	TGTGCCAGCAGCTTTGGGACAAACACAGATACGCAGTATTTT	CASSFGTNTDTQYF
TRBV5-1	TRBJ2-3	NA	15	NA	TGCGCCAGCAGCTTGGGTGGGGGCCATGGAGATACGCAGTATTTT	CASSLGGGHGDTQYF
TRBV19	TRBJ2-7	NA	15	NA	TGTGCCAGTAGTATAGCGCTCAGCGGAGGATACGAGCAGTACTTC	CASSIALSGGYEQYF
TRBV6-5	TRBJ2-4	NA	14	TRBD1	TGTGCCAGCAGTCGGGGACAGCAAAAAAACATTCAGTACTTC	CASSRGQQKNIQYF
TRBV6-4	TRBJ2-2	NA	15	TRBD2	TGTGCCAGCAGCTTTAGCGGGCGGAACACCGGGGAGCTGTTTTTT	CASSFSGRNTGELFF
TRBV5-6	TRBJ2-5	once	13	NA	TGTGCCAGCAATTGGGGACACAGGGTGACCCAGTACTTC	CASNWGHRVTQYF
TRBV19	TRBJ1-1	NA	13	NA	TGTGCCAGTAAACCGGTAGGGGAGGGCGAAGCTTTCTTT	CASKPVGEGEAFF
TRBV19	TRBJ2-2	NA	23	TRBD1	TGTGCCAGTAGGATACAACCGGGACAGGGATTCCTGACCAACAGCGCGAACACCGGGGAGCTGTTTTTT	CASRIQPGQGFLTNSANTGELFF
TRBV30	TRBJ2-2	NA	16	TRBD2	TGTGCCTGGAACGGGAGGGCCGGGTCGAACACCGGGGAGCTGTTTTTT	CAWNGRAGSNTGELFF
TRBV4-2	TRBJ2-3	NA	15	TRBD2	TGTGCCAGCAGCCGCGAAGCGGGAGTCACAGATACGCAGTATTTT	CASSREAGVTDTQYF
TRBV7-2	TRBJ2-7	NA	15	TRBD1	TGTGCCAGCAGCCTCACAGGGGACGGATTCTACGAGCAGTACTTC	CASSLTGDGFYEQYF
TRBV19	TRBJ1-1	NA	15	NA	TGTGCCAGTATACCGGTAGGCGGATCGAACACTGAAGCTTTCTTT	CASIPVGGSNTEAFF
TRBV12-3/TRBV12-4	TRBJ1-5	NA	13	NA	TGTGCCAGCAGTACTGAAGCGGGACAGCCCCAGCATTTT	CASSTEAGQPQHF
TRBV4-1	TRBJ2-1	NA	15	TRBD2	TGCGCCAGCAGCCAAGGGCTAGCGGGGTACAATGAGCAGTTCTTC	CASSQGLAGYNEQFF
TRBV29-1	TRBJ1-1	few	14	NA	TGCAGCGTTGAAGTAAACAGTTTGAACACTGAAGCTTTCTTT	CSVEVNSLNTEAFF
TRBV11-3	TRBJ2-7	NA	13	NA	TGTGCCAGCAGCTTAACAGGGAACGACGAGCAGTACTTC	CASSLTGNDEQYF
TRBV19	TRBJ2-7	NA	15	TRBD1	TGTGCCAGTAGTATAAGAGGGGGACAGACCTACGAGCAGTACTTC	CASSIRGGQTYEQYF
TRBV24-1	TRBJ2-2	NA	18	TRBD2	TGTGCCACCAGTGATTATAAGGGTAGCGGGGCCGACACCGGGGAGCTGTTTTTT	CATSDYKGSGADTGELFF
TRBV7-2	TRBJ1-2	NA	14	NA	TGTGCCAGCAGCTTAGCGTACGGAGGGAGCGGCTACACCTTC	CASSLAYGGSGYTF
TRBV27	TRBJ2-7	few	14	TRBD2	TGTGCCAGCAGGGGACTAGCGGATTCCTACGAGCAGTACTTC	CASRGLADSYEQYF
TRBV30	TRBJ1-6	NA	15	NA	TGTGCCTGGAGTGGAGAGACAGTGCTGGGTTCACCCCTCCACTTT	CAWSGETVLGSPLHF
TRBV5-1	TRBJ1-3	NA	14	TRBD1	TGCGCCAGCAGCCGACAGGGGCTTAAGGACACCATATATTTT	CASSRQGLKDTIYF
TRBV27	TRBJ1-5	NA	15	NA	TGTGCCAGCAGTTTCCGGGGGTCTTTGGGACAGCCCCAGCATTTT	CASSFRGSLGQPQHF
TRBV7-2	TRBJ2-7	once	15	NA	TGTGCCAGCAGCTTAGATTGGGCAGGGTCCTACGAGCAGTACTTC	CASSLDWAGSYEQYF
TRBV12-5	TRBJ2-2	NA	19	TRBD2	TGTGCTAGTGGTCCACCAAGGGGAGCGGGAGGGCCAAGCACCGGGGAGCTGTTTTTT	CASGPPRGAGGPSTGELFF
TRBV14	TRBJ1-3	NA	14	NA	TGTGCCAGCAGCCAAGTCCGTACTGGAAACACCATATATTTT	CASSQVRTGNTIYF
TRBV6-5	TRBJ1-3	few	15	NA	TGTGCCAGCAGTAGACAGCAGGGGTCTGGAAACACCATATATTTT	CASSRQQGSGNTIYF
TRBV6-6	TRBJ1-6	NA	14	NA	TGTGCCAGCAGTTACACGGACGGGGAATCACCCCTCCACTTT	CASSYTDGESPLHF
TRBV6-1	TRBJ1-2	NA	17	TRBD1	TGTGCCAGCAGTGTCTCGACAGGGGGAACACGAACATATGGCTACACCTTC	CASSVSTGGTRTYGYTF
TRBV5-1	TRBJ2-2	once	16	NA	TGCGCCAGCAGCACATCCGGGACTTATAACACCGGGGAGCTGTTTTTT	CASSTSGTYNTGELFF
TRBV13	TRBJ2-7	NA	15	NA	TGTGCCAGCAGCCACCCCGGGGAGGGGGACTACGAGCAGTACTTC	CASSHPGEGDYEQYF
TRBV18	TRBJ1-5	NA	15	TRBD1	TGTGCCAGCTCACCTATGAAGACAGGGAATCAGCCCCAGCATTTT	CASSPMKTGNQPQHF
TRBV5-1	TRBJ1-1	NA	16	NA	TGCGCCAGCAGCTTGGGAGGTACAGGGTGGAGCACTGAAGCTTTCTTT	CASSLGGTGWSTEAFF
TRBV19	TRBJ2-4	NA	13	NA	TGTGCCAGTAGTATTGGAGGGAGGAACATTCAGTACTTC	CASSIGGRNIQYF
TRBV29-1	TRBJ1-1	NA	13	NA	TGCAGCGTTGTCGGGGAGCTCAACACTGAAGCTTTCTTT	CSVVGELNTEAFF
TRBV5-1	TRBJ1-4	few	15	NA	TGCGCCAGCAGCTTGGCCGGACAGACCAATGAAAAACTGTTTTTT	CASSLAGQTNEKLFF
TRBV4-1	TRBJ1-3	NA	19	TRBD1	TGCGCCAGCAGCCAGGGGAGAGGGGGGACAGTTCCCTCTGGAAACACCATATATTTT	CASSQGRGGTVPSGNTIYF
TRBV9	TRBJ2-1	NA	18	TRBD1	TGTGCCAGCAGCCCAAAGGACAGGGGCAGAACAGATTACAATGAGCAGTTCTTC	CASSPKDRGRTDYNEQFF
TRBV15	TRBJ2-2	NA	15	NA	TGTGCCACCAGCCCGGCGGGCGGCAACACCGGGGAGCTGTTTTTT	CATSPAGGNTGELFF